The clone carrying this TCR beta chain was counted ten times or more. These data are taken from a study of blood T cells in healthy people across ages. For the second PCR, which ran for about 7 to 11 cycles, a sample-barcoded 5' primer and a J-beta primer mix were used. MiXCR, applied by TCRdb to the 5' RACE reads, yields one record per CDR3 protein. The table includes hundreds of thousands of distinct CDR3 sequences, approximately 31% detected once. Trimming removed 1 base from V and 3 bases from J, with 10 bases in between. Germline assignment: CDR1 LGHDT and CDR2 YNNKEL (reference sequence). The CDR3 sequence is 14 residues long.

The sequence derives from a woman at least 80 years old in good health. The chain links TRBV3-1 to TRBJ2-7, with a weak D call TRBD1 (5 bases). Sequenced material: blood. CDR3 nucleotides: TGTGCCAGCAGCCAAGCAGGACATAACTACGAGCAGTACTTC. This gives the protein CASSQAGHNYEQYF.